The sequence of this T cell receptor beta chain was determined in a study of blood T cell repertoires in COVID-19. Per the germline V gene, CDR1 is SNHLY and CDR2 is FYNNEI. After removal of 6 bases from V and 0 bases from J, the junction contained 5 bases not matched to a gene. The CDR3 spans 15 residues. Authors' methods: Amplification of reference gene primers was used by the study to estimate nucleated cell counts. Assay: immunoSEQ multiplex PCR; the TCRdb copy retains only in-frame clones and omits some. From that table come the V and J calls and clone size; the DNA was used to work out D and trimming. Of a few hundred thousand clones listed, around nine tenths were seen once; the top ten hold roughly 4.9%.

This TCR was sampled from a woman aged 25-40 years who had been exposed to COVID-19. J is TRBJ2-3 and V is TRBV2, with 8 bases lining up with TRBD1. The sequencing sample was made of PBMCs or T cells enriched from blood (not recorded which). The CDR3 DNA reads TGTGCCAGCAGAAACAGGGGGAAGAGCACAGATACGCAGTATTTT. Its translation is CASRNRGKSTDTQYF.